The 17 T cell receptor beta chains given below trace back to one sample, sequenced in a study of blood T cell repertoires in COVID-19. Only in-frame clones appear in the TCRdb table, and some are missing; sequencing was by immunoSEQ multiplex PCR. The sample includes hundreds of thousands of clones, 84% seen only once; the top ten take around 6.5%. Sequencing was done on a sample of PBMCs or T cells enriched from blood (not recorded which). Every receptor here comes from a middle-aged woman who had recovered from COVID-19.

The V gene is TRBV19, the J gene TRBJ1-4; D remains ambiguous. Trimming took 1 base from V and 10 from J, leaving 13 bases between them. The CDR3 covers 14 residues. CDR1 and CDR2 (germline): LNHDA, SQIVND (reference sequence). Written as DNA, the CDR3 is TGTGCCAGTAGTATAGTACCCTCCGCCGGAAAACTGTTTTTT. Translating it yields CASSIVPSAGKLFF.

The CDR3 nucleotides are TGTGCCAGCAGCTTGTACAGGGGGAAGACTGAAGCTTTCTTT. Its translation is CASSLYRGKTEAFF. The gene calls are TRBV5-6 and TRBJ1-1; 8 positions match TRBD1. The CDR3 runs 14 residues. After removal of 1 base from V and 5 bases from J, the junction contained 4 bases not matched to a gene. CDR1 SGHDT and CDR2 YYEEEE come from the germline V gene.

The CDR3 region is CASSTYGRQAGVGELFF. CDR3 DNA: TGTGCCAGCAGCACTTACGGGAGGCAGGCCGGGGTCGGGGAGCTGTTTTTT. The chain has TRBV11-2 and TRBJ2-2; 7 bases are shared with TRBD2. The V and J ends lost 5 bases and 7 bases, in that order; junction bases with no gene match: 16. This CDR3 has 17 amino acids. Germline lookup yields CDR1 SGHAT and CDR2 FQNNGV. Together with reference TRBV11-2 and TRBJ2-2, the CDR3 gives the full variable domain: EAGVAQSPRYKIIEKRQSVAFWCNPISGHATLYWYQQILGQGPKLLIQFQNNGVVDDSQLPKDRFSAERLKGVDSTLKIQPAKLEDSAVYLCASSTYGRQAGVGELFFGEGSRLTVL.

The chain combines TRBV28 with TRBJ2-3; possibly TRBD2 for D (6 bases). Germline-derived CDR1 and CDR2 are MDHEN and SYDVKM. CDR3 length: 19 amino acids. Trimming took 6 bases from V and 4 from J, leaving 29 bases between them. The CDR3 DNA follows: TGTGCCAGCAGACCTCCGGGACTGGGCTTTGGGGCTGCCCCAGATACGCAGTATTTT. Its translation: CASRPPGLGFGAAPDTQYF. Combining the CDR3 with reference TRBV28 and TRBJ2-3 gives the whole variable domain DVKVTQSSRYLVKRTGEKVFLECVQDMDHENMFWYRQDPGLGLRLIYFSYDVKMKEKGDIPEGYSVSREKKERFSLILESASTNQTSMYLCASRPPGLGFGAAPDTQYFGPGTRLTVL.

The chain employs TRBV4-1 and TRBJ2-2; tentative D call: TRBD1 (6 bases). The V end lost 4 bases, the J end lost 4 bases, and 16 bases lay between the germline ends. The CDR3 runs 16 residues. CDR1 and CDR2 from the germline V gene are MGHRA and YSYEKL. The CDR3 is CASSLGLEGGTGELFF. For the CDR3, the DNA is TGCGCCAGCAGCCTCGGGTTGGAAGGGGGCACCGGGGAGCTGTTTTTT.

J is TRBJ2-1 and V is TRBV3-1 (or the pseudogene TRBV3-2); 15 bases map to TRBD2. Germline V gives CDR1 LGHDT, CDR2 YNNKEL (reference sequence). Trimming at V came to 5 bases and at J to 9 bases, leaving 2 bases not matched to a gene. There are 14 residues in the CDR3. CDR3 sequence (DNA): TGTGCCAGCAGCGGACTAGCGGGAGGGGGTGAGCAGTTCTTC. Protein sequence: CASSGLAGGGEQFF.

The V call is TRBV18, the J call TRBJ2-5, with D possibly being TRBD1 (5 bases). The CDR3 is 13 amino acids. Trimming pared 4 bases from V and 5 bases from J, leaving 11 bases between. Germline V gene data show CDR1 as KGHSH and CDR2 as LQKENI. The chain's CDR3 is CASSLPTAETQYF. The CDR3 DNA is TGTGCCAGCTCACTTCCGACAGCGGAGACCCAGTACTTC.

Concerning this clone itself: Other DNA sequences in this specimen translate into the identical CDR3. This chain links TRBV7-2 with TRBJ2-5; possible D gene TRBD2, 6 bases. CDR3 length equals 14 residues. V lost 2 bases to trimming and J lost 5 bases, with 12 bases between them. Germline loops: CDR1 SGHTA, CDR2 FQGNSA. The CDR3 DNA is TGTGCCAGCAGCTTACCCCCTAGCGAGGAGACCCAGTACTTC. Translation: CASSLPPSEETQYF.

V and J are TRBV2 and TRBJ2-3; 8 bases line up with TRBD2. The CDR3 is 15 amino acids. The V gene's germline CDR1 is SNHLY and CDR2 FYNNEI. J gave up 3 bases and V 1 base, and 3 bases lay outside the gene matches. The CDR3 DNA is TGTGCCAGCAGTGAAGGGCGGGAGGTTACAGATACGCAGTATTTT. This translates into CASSEGREVTDTQYF.

The V and J genes are TRBV21-1 and TRBJ1-3; the table gives TRBD1 as D, unverified against the DNA. TRBV21-1 is assigned pseudogene status. The CDR3 has 16 amino acids. CDR3 sequence: CASSKEAGFSGNTIYF. Here the CDR3 DNA reads TGTGCCAGCAGCAAGGAAGCAGGATTCTCTGGAAACACCATATATTTT.

The gene calls are TRBV18 and TRBJ1-1; TRBD1 is a possible D gene (5 bases). The CDR3 spans 14 residues. The V gene's germline CDR1 is KGHSH and CDR2 LQKENI. The germline V and J ends were trimmed by 3 bases and 5 bases, with 13 bases remaining between them. In nucleotides, the CDR3 is TGTGCCAGCTCACCTGGGGCCGCGGGAACTGAAGCTTTCTTT. This translates into CASSPGAAGTEAFF.

The chain combines TRBV18 with TRBJ2-4; D perhaps matches TRBD2 (5 bases). Germline V gene data show CDR1 as KGHSH and CDR2 as LQKENI. Trimming shortened V by 3 bases and J by 5 bases, and 11 bases separated the two germline ends. CDR3 length equals 14 residues. The CDR3 is CASSPGVTENIQYF. CDR3 DNA sequence: TGTGCCAGCTCACCCGGGGTGACGGAAAACATTCAGTACTTC.

V is TRBV18 and J is TRBJ2-2; TRBD2 aligns across 8 bases. Germline V gene data show CDR1 as KGHSH and CDR2 as LQKENI. V lost 1 base and J lost 4; bases outside the gene matches: 2. CDR3 length: 15 residues. CDR3 protein: CASSPQGTSTGELFF. CDR3 nucleotide sequence: TGTGCCAGCTCACCACAAGGGACTAGCACCGGGGAGCTGTTTTTT.

CDR3 DNA sequence: TGTGCCAGCAGCTTACAGGGCACCGGGGAGCTGTTTTTT. Its protein product is CASSLQGTGELFF. This rearrangement joins TRBV5-6 to TRBJ2-2, with D maybe TRBD1 (6 bases). Per the germline V gene, CDR1 is SGHDT and CDR2 is YYEEEE. The CDR3 is 13 amino acids. V was shortened by 2 bases and J by 4 bases, with 6 bases between the two germline ends.

The chain is built from TRBV7-3 and TRBJ2-5; 10 bases agree with TRBD1. CDR3 size: 15 residues. Unmatched junction bases numbered 6, after V lost 3 bases and J lost 5 bases. Germline CDR1 is SGHTA and CDR2 is FQGTGA. The CDR3 DNA sequence: TGTGCCAGCAGCTTTCGGACAGGGGGTCGGGAGACCCAGTACTTC. As protein: CASSFRTGGRETQYF.

Concerning this clone: The sample has other DNA sequences that encode this CDR3 too. The chain joins TRBV19 to TRBJ1-5, with no clear D. V was pared by 0 bases and J by 1 base, with 7 bases between. Germline CDR1 reads LNHDA; CDR2 reads SQIVND (reference sequence). CDR3 length: 15 amino acids. The CDR3 DNA reads as TGTGCCAGTAGTATAGATCTGCGGAGCAATCAGCCCCAGCATTTT. Protein: CASSIDLRSNQPQHF.

The rearrangement uses TRBV6-2 or TRBV6-3 and TRBJ2-5; no clear D gene. Trimming took 0 bases from V and 8 from J, leaving 13 bases between them. Germline CDR1 MNHEY, CDR2 SVGEGT. This CDR3 has 14 amino acids. CDR3 sequence reads: CASSYSVRFSTQYF. CDR3 DNA sequence: TGTGCCAGCAGTTACTCGGTGCGGTTCAGTACCCAGTACTTC.